The rows below give T cell receptor beta chains drawn from one sample of a study of PD-1 blockade in classical Hodgkin lymphoma. Assay: immunoSEQ multiplex PCR; the TCRdb copy retains only in-frame clones and omits some. The sample records tens of thousands of clones, over 75% being singletons. This specimen was peripheral blood mononuclear cells (PBMCs), taken before the fourth cycle of nivolumab. These receptors were taken from a human donor with classical Hodgkin lymphoma. Each CDR3 is given with its conserved first and last residue. A D gene is named only where the DNA matches it firmly. Clone size, where shown, is once, few, many, or a class for clones that have expanded.

>TRBV25-1|.|TRBJ1-5|.
TGTGCCAGCAGTGACTCGCAGGGACTGGGTCAGCCCCAGCATTTT
CASSDSQGLGQPQHF
>TRBV7-3|once|TRBJ2-7|.
TGTGCCAGCAGCTTGGGAGTTGGGAGCTCCTACGAGCAGTACTTC
CASSLGVGSSYEQYF
>TRBV9|.|TRBJ2-2|.
TGTGCCAGCAGCTCCTCATCCAGGGTCACCGGGGAGCTGTTTTTT
CASSSSSRVTGELFF
>TRBV11-1|.|TRBJ2-7|.
TGTGCCAGCAGCACCAGAGGGGGGCCCGGGGGCGACTACGAGCAGTACTTC
CASSTRGGPGGDYEQYF
>TRBV2|many|TRBJ2-7|TRBD2
TGTGCCAGCAGCCCCGGGACTAGCGGCGCCTACGAGCAGTACTTC
CASSPGTSGAYEQYF
>TRBV2|few|TRBJ1-4|.
TGTGCCAGCAGTGAAGGACTGTGGGAGGAAAAACTGTTTTTT
CASSEGLWEEKLFF
>TRBV28|.|TRBJ1-5|.
TGTGCCAGCAGTTTAAATCTGAGCAATCAGCCCCAGCATTTT
CASSLNLSNQPQHF
>TRBV5-8|once|TRBJ1-1|.
TGTGCCAGCAGCTTGGAATGGGGCTGGGTTGGCACTGAAGCTTTCTTT
CASSLEWGWVGTEAFF
>TRBV11-2|.|TRBJ2-1|TRBD2
TGTGCCAGCAGCTTAGGGAGCGGGAGCTACAATGAGCAGTTCTTC
CASSLGSGSYNEQFF
>TRBV7-3|.|TRBJ2-7|TRBD2
TGTGCCAGCAGCCCCAGGTTTGGGGGGGGGCAGTACTTC
CASSPRFGGGQYF
>TRBV18|.|TRBJ2-3|TRBD2
TGTGCCAGCTCACCCGGACTAGCGGGAGCAATAGATACGCAGTATTTT
CASSPGLAGAIDTQYF
>TRBV11-3|.|TRBJ2-7|.
TGTGCCAGCAGCGCTGGACTTCTAGACGAGCAGTACTTC
CASSAGLLDEQYF
>TRBV30|.|TRBJ2-1|TRBD2
TGTGCCTGGATGCCTAGCGGGAGTTACAATGAGCAGTTCTTC
CAWMPSGSYNEQFF
>TRBV6-6|once|TRBJ2-1|.
TGTGCCAGCAGTTACCACAGGGTAAGCGAGCAGTTCTTC
CASSYHRVSEQFF
>TRBV7-3|few|TRBJ2-5|TRBD2
TGTGCCAGCAGCTCACGACTAGCGGGGGAAGAGACCCAGTACTTC
CASSSRLAGEETQYF
>TRBV18|.|TRBJ1-1|.
TGTGCCAGCTCACCGACCCCGACAGGCAGTGAAGCTTTCTTT
CASSPTPTGSEAFF
>TRBV30|.|TRBJ2-7|.
TGTGCCTGGATGGCAGCCTACGAGCAGTACTTC
CAWMAAYEQYF
>TRBV2|.|TRBJ2-7|.
TGTGCCAGCAGTGAAGATATTAGCGTAGCCTACGAGCAGTACTTC
CASSEDISVAYEQYF
>TRBV11-2|.|TRBJ2-3|.
TGTGCCAGCAGCTTACGGGAGCCAGATACGCAGTATTTT
CASSLREPDTQYF
>TRBV10-3|.|TRBJ2-3|.
TGTGCCATCAGATTGGACCCAGATACGCAGTATTTT
CAIRLDPDTQYF
>TRBV25-1|.|TRBJ2-5|.
TGTGCCAGCAGGACCGAATGGGGCCGGAGGGAGACCCAGTACTTC
CASRTEWGRRETQYF
>TRBV6-5|.|TRBJ2-1|.
TGTGCCAGCAGTTACGTCCAGAACAATGAGCAGTTCTTC
CASSYVQNNEQFF
>TRBV25-1|.|TRBJ2-5|.
TGTGCCAGCAGTGAACACGGGACTCACATGGGGGAGACCCAGTACTTC
CASSEHGTHMGETQYF
>TRBV7-6|.|TRBJ2-7|.
TGTGCCAGCAGCTTAGCGCCGGGACAAACCTACGAGCAGTACTTC
CASSLAPGQTYEQYF
>TRBV2|.|TRBJ2-3|.
TGTGCCAACCGAGGGGGGAAGGAGACAGATACGCAGTATTTT
CANRGGKETDTQYF
>TRBV5-1|.|TRBJ2-7|.
TGCGCCAGCAGCTGGAGAAGCTCCTACGAGCAGTACTTC
CASSWRSSYEQYF
>TRBV6-6|many|TRBJ2-7|TRBD1
TGTGCCAGCAGTCCCGTCGACAGGGGCTCCTACGAGCAGTACTTC
CASSPVDRGSYEQYF
>TRBV10-3|.|TRBJ2-2|TRBD2
TGTGCCATCAGCGGGGGGGGCACCGGGGAGCTGTTTTTT
CAISGGGTGELFF
>TRBV18|.|TRBJ2-2|.
TGTGCCAGCTCACGGAACACCCCAGGGACCGGGGAGCTGTTTTTT
CASSRNTPGTGELFF
>TRBV19|.|TRBJ2-2|.
TGTGCCAGTAGTATGTATACTGACACCGGGGAGCTGTTTTTT
CASSMYTDTGELFF
>TRBV5-1|.|TRBJ1-2|.
TGCGCCAGCAGCCTCCGGGACAAGTCCTATGGCTACACCTTC
CASSLRDKSYGYTF
>TRBV4-1|.|TRBJ1-2|TRBD1
TGCGCCAGCAGCCAAGTTTCGACAGGGACCTATGGCTACACCTTC
CASSQVSTGTYGYTF
>TRBV9|.|TRBJ2-7|.
TGTGCCAGCAGCGTCCGCCCCGCCTACGAGCAGTACTTC
CASSVRPAYEQYF
>TRBV18|.|TRBJ2-3|TRBD2
TGTGCCAGCTCACCACCGAGCGGGGGTTTCGATACGCAGTATTTT
CASSPPSGGFDTQYF
>TRBV5-4|.|TRBJ2-1|.
TGTGCCAGCAGCTTGGGCCTCATTAATTCCTACAATGAGCAGTTCTTC
CASSLGLINSYNEQFF
>TRBV12-5|.|TRBJ1-2|.
TGTGCTAGTGGTTTGGTAGGTGAGGACTATGGCTACACCTTC
CASGLVGEDYGYTF
>TRBV19|.|TRBJ2-5|.
TGTGCCAGTAGTGCCCGACAGGTTGGGGAGACCCAGTACTTC
CASSARQVGETQYF